A selection of T cell receptor beta chains follows, all from one sample in a study of blood T cell repertoires in COVID-19. The table came from immunoSEQ multiplex PCR; TCRdb's copy has only in-frame clones and leaves some out. The table lists about 200,000 clones, 85% of them singletons. The material sequenced was PBMCs or T cells enriched from blood (not recorded which). These receptors were collected from a man in his forties or fifties who had recovered from COVID-19. CDR3s include the opening cysteine and the closing phenylalanine or tryptophan. D genes are given only for firm matches. Not all rows give a size; the values are once, few, many and, for expanded clones, a class.

J gene | D gene | V gene | clone size | CDR3 DNA | CDR3 protein
TRBJ2-6 | - | TRBV6-2/TRBV6-3 | once | TGTGCCAGCAGTTACCCACTACCTGGGGCCAACGTCCTGACTTTC | CASSYPLPGANVLTF
TRBJ2-7 | - | TRBV27 | - | TGTGCCAGCAGTTTCGGTCCGGGCGGGGCCTACGAGCAGTACTTC | CASSFGPGGAYEQYF
TRBJ2-2 | - | TRBV21-1 | once | TGTGCCAGCAGCGTCCGAGAACCGGGAGCGGCGAACACCGGGGAGCTGTTTTTT | CASSVREPGAANTGELFF
TRBJ2-3 | - | TRBV6-5 | - | TGTGCCAGCAGTTACTCAGGACTCGCAGATACGCAGTATTTT | CASSYSGLADTQYF
TRBJ2-7 | - | TRBV6-5 | - | TGTGCCAGCAGCGTCGTTAGGAGCTCCTACGAGCAGTACTTC | CASSVVRSSYEQYF
TRBJ2-7 | - | TRBV7-2 | - | TGTGCCAGCAGCCGGTCGGGGAGGATGAACTCCTACGAGCAGTACTTC | CASSRSGRMNSYEQYF
TRBJ2-7 | - | TRBV13 | - | TGTGCCAGCAGCTTCCTTCGCGAGCAGTACTTC | CASSFLREQYF
TRBJ2-7 | TRBD2 | TRBV27 | - | TGTGCCAGCTCCATTGGGACTAGTGGGCTCGAGCAGTACTTC | CASSIGTSGLEQYF
TRBJ1-2 | TRBD1 | TRBV11-3 | few | TGTGCCAGCAGCTCCCGACAGGGTCCCTATGGCTACACCTTC | CASSSRQGPYGYTF
TRBJ2-3 | TRBD1 | TRBV19 | - | TGTGCCAGTAGAGACAGGGGTCGCACAGATACGCAGTATTTT | CASRDRGRTDTQYF